This T cell receptor beta chain was recovered during a study of regulatory T cells in long-lasting Graves disease. General study points: Persistent disease preferred TRBV28, TRBJ1-2 and TRBJ2-5; new disease, TRBV20-1 and TRBJ2-1.

The CDR3 consists of 16 residues. Per germline, CDR1 MNHNS and CDR2 SASEGT. Unmatched junction bases numbered 6, after V lost 4 bases and J lost 0 bases. Combining iRepertoire HTBI primers with Arm-PCR of CDR3 regions, the authors built TCR beta libraries. TCRdb independently ran MiXCR on the multiplex PCR reads; one entry per CDR3 protein. The top ten hold 35% to 55% of the sample, which has about 660,000 distinct CDR3 sequences, around 32% seen once. At least ten counts were recorded for this clonotype. The antigen is undetermined. Noted time point: persistent/refractory GD, antithyroid drugs over 5 years with positive TRAb. PBMCs were the source of the RNA used for TCR sequencing.

V gene TRBV6-1 combines with J gene TRBJ1-2; 9 positions agree with TRBD1. This TCR was sampled from a female donor with Graves disease. The sequencing here drew on peripheral blood mononuclear cells (PBMCs), taken when the disease was refractory, from a patient treated with antithyroid drugs. Written as DNA, the CDR3 is TGTGCCAGCAGTGTAAAACAGGGGGCTGCTAACTATGGCTACACCTTC. Its protein product is CASSVKQGAANYGYTF.